The entry below describes one T cell receptor beta chain. The data are from a study of blood T cell repertoires in COVID-19. Under the authors' procedure: Using reference gene primer amplification, nucleated cell counts were estimated. Libraries were prepared by immunoSEQ multiplex PCR; TCRdb keeps only in-frame clonotypes and omits some of them. V, J and clone size were drawn from that table, and D and trimming were deduced from the DNA. The repertoire consists of about 82,000 clones, with over 80% occurring once and the leading ten covering over 15%. The CDR3 is 15 residues long. Trimming took off 1 base at V and 0 bases at J, with 8 bases between the two ends. Germline CDR1 reads MGHRA; CDR2 reads YSYEKL.

V usage is TRBV4-1 and J usage is TRBJ2-3, with D uncertain. The sequenced sample was peripheral blood. The TCR sequence derives from a man aged 80 or over with active or convalescent COVID-19. CDR3 sequence: CASSQGGVSTDTQYF. CDR3 in DNA: TGCGCCAGCAGCCAAGGAGGCGTTAGCACAGATACGCAGTATTTT.